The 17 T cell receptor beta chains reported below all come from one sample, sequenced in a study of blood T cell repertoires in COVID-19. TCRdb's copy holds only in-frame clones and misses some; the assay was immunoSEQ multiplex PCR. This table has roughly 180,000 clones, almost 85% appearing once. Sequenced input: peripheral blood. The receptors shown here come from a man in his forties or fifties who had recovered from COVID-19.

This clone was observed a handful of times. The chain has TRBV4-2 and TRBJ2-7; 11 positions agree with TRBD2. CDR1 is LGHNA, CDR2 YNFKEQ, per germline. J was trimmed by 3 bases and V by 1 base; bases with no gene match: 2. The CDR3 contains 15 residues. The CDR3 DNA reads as TGTGCCAGCAGCCAAGGACTAGCGGGACGCTACGAGCAGTACTTC. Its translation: CASSQGLAGRYEQYF.

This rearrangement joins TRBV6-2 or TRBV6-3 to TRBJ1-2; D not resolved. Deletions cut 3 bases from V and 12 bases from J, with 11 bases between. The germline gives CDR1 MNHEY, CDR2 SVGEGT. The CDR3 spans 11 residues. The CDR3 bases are TGTGCCAGCAGTTATGGGCCTTACGACACCTTC. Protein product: CASSYGPYDTF.

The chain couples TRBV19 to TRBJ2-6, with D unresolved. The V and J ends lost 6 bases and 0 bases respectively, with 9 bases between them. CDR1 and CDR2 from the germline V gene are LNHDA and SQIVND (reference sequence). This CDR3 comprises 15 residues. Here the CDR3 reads CASRVWSSGANVLTF. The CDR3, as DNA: TGTGCCAGTAGAGTCTGGAGCTCTGGGGCCAACGTCCTGACTTTC.

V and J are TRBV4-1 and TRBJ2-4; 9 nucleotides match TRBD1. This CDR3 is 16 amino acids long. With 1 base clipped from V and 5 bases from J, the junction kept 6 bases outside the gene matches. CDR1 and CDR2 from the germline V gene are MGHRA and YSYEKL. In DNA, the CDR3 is TGCGCCAGCAGCCAAGGCGCGGGACAGGGAGAAAACATTCAGTACTTC. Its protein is CASSQGAGQGENIQYF.

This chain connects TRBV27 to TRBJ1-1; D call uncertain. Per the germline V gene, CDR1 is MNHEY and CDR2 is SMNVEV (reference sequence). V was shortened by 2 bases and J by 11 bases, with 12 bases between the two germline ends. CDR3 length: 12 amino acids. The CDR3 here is CASSLVNGNAFF. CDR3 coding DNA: TGTGCCAGCAGTTTAGTGAACGGTAACGCTTTCTTT.

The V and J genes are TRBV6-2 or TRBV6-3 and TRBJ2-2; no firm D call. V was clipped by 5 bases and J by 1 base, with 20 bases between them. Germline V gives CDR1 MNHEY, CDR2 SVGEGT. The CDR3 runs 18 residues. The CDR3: CASSVQVRLTRNTGELFF. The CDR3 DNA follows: TGTGCCAGCAGTGTTCAAGTCCGCCTGACACGGAACACCGGGGAGCTGTTTTTT.

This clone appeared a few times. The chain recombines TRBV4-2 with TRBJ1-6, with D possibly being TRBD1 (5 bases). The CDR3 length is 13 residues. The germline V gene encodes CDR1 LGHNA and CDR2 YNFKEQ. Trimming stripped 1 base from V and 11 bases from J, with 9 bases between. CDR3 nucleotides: TGTGCCAGCAGCCAAGTATGGGGGGCACCCCTCCACTTT. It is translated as CASSQVWGAPLHF.

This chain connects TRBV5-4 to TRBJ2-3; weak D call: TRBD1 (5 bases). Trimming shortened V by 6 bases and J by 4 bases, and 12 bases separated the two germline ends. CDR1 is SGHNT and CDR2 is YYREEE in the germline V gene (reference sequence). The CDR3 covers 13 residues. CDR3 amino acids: CASTQGLADTQYF. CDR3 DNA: TGTGCCAGCACCCAGGGCTTGGCAGATACGCAGTATTTT.

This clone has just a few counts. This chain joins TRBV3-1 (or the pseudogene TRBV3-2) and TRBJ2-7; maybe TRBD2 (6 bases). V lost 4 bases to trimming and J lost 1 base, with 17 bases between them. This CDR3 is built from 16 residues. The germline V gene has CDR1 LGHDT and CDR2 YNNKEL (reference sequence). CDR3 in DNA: TGTGCCAGCAGCCGGACGCCGGGAGCCGGATCCTACGAGCAGTACTTC. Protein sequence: CASSRTPGAGSYEQYF.

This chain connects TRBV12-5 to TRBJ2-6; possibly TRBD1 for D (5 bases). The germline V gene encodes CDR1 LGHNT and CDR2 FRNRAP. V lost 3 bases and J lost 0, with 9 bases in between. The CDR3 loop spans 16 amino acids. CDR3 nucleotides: TGTGCTAGTGGTTTCCCCAGGGCCTCTGGGGCCAACGTCCTGACTTTC. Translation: CASGFPRASGANVLTF. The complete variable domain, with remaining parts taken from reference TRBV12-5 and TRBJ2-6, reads DARVTQTPRHKVTEMGQEVTMRCQPILGHNTVFWYRQTMMQGLELLAYFRNRAPLDDSGMPKDRFSAEMPDATLATLKIQPSEPRDSAVYFCASGFPRASGANVLTFGAGSRLTVL.

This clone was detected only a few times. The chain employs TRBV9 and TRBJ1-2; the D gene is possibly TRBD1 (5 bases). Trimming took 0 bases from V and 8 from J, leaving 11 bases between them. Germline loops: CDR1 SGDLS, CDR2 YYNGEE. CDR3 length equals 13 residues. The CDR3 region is CASSVGGEGGYTF. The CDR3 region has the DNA TGTGCCAGCAGCGTAGGAGGGGAGGGAGGCTACACCTTC.

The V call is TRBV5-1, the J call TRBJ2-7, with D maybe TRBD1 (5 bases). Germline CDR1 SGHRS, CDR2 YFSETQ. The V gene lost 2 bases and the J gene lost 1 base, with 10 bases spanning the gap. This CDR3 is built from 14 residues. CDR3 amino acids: CASSFQGLSYEQYF. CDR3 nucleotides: TGCGCCAGCAGCTTCCAGGGCCTTTCCTACGAGCAGTACTTC. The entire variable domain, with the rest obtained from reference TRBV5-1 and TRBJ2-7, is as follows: KAGVTQTPRYLIKTRGQQVTLSCSPISGHRSVSWYQQTPGQGLQFLFEYFSETQRNKGNFPGRFSGRQFSNSRSEMNVSTLELGDSALYLCASSFQGLSYEQYFGPGTRLTVT.

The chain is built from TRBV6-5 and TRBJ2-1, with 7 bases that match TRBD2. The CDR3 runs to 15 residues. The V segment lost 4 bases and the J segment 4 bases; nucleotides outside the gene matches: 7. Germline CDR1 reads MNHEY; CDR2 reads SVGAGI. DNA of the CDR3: TGTGCCAGCAGTTTCGGAACTAGCGTTTACAATGAGCAGTTCTTC. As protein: CASSFGTSVYNEQFF.

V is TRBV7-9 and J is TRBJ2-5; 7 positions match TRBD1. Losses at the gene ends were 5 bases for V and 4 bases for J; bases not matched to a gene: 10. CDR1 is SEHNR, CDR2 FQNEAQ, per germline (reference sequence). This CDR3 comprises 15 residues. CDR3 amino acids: CASSRVGAGGETQYF. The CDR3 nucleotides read TGTGCCAGCAGCCGCGTTGGGGCAGGGGGAGAGACCCAGTACTTC.

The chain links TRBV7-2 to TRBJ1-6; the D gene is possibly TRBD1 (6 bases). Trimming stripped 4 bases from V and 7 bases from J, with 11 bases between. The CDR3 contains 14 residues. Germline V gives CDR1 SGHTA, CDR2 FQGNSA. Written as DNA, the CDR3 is TGTGCCAGCAGCTCCTGGGACATAAATTCACCCCTCCACTTT. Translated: CASSSWDINSPLHF.

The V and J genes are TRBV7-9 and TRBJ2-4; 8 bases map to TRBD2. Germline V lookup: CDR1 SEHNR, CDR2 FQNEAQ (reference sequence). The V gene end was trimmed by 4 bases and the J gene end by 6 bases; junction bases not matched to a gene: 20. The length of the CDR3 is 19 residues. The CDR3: CASSSPSTGGPGRGNIQYF. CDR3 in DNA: TGTGCCAGCAGCTCCCCCTCGACGGGAGGGCCAGGGAGGGGAAACATTCAGTACTTC.

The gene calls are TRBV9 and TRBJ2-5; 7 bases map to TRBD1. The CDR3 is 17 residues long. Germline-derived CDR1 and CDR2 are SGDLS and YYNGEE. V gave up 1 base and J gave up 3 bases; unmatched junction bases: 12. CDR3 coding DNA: TGTGCCAGCAGCGTAATCCTCGGAGCCGGGACAGAAGAGACCCAGTACTTC. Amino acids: CASSVILGAGTEETQYF. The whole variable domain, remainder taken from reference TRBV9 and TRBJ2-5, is DSGVTQTPKHLITATGQRVTLRCSPRSGDLSVYWYQQSLDQGLQFLIQYYNGEERAKGNILERFSAQQFPDLHSELNLSSLELGDSALYFCASSVILGAGTEETQYFGPGTRLLVL.